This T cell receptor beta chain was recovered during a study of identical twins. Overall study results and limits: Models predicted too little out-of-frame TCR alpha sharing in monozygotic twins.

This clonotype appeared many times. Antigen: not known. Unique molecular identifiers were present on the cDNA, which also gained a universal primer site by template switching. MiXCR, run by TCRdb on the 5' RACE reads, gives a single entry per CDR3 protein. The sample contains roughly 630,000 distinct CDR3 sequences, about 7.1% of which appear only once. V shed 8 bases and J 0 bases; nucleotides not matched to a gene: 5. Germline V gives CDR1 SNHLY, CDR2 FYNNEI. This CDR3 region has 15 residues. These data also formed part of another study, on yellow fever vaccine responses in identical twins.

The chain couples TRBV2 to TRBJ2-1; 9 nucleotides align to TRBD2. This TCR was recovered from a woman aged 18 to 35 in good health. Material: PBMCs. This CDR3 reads CASGRTSVSYNEQFF. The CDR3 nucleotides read TGTGCCAGCGGACGGACTAGCGTCTCCTACAATGAGCAGTTCTTC.